The count of the clone carrying this TCR beta chain is one. Antigen: not known. The sample comes from a study of T cell responses to AZD1222 COVID-19 vaccine. Findings and caveats of the study: Among spike-specific TCRs, nearly half reportedly target unmutated variant regions. The number of AZD1222 recipients seropositive at baseline was only five or six. An increase in Spike-specific TCR breadth and depth was observed after two AZD1222 doses. Every sample of the repertoires postdated the peak T cell response.

TCRdb's copy holds only in-frame clones and misses some; the assay was immunoSEQ multiplex PCR. This table holds 83,000 or so clones, roughly 83% found once. Germline V gene sequence: CDR1 MNHEY, CDR2 SVGAGI. V gave up 6 bases and J gave up 5 bases, with 11 bases separating them. This CDR3 is built from 14 residues. The origin of this receptor is an adult in good health. This specimen was peripheral blood, taken on day 0 of AZD1222 vaccination. This rearrangement joins TRBV6-5 to TRBJ1-6, with TRBD1 as a possible D gene (5 bases). In DNA form, the CDR3 reads TGTGCCAGCAGGCCCGCGGGGGATAATTCACCCCTCCACTTT. Its protein is CASRPAGDNSPLHF.